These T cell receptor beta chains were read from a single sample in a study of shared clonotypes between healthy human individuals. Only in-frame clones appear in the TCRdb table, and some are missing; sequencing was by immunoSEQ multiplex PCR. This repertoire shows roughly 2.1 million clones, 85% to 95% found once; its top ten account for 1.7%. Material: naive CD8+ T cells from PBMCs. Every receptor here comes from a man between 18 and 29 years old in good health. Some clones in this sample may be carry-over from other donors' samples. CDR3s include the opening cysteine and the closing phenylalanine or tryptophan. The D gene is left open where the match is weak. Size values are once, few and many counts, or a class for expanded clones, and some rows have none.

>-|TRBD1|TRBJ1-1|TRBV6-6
CASSYGQGSTEAFF
TGTGCCAGCAGTTACGGACAGGGAAGTACTGAAGCTTTCTTT
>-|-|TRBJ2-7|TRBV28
CASSLTGDSSYEQYF
TGTGCCAGCAGTTTAACGGGGGACAGCAGCTACGAGCAGTACTTC
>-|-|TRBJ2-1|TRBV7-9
CASSPQFASGSEEQFF
TGTGCCAGCAGCCCGCAATTCGCTTCGGGTTCGGAAGAGCAGTTCTTC
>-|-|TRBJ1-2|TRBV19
CASFSGTDYGYTF
TGTGCCAGTTTTTCCGGGACGGATTATGGCTACACCTTC
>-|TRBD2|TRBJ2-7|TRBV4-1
CASSQDSTSVEQYF
TGCGCCAGCAGCCAAGACTCGACTAGCGTGGAGCAGTACTTC
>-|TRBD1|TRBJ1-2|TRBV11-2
CASSLSTGGGYGYTF
TGTGCCAGCAGCCTATCCACAGGGGGCGGCTATGGCTACACCTTC
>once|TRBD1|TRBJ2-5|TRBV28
CASSSKGAGQETQYF
TGTGCCAGCAGCTCTAAGGGGGCAGGTCAAGAGACCCAGTACTTC
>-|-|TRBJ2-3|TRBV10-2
CASSDLVSTDTQYF
TGCGCCAGCAGTGATTTAGTTAGCACAGATACGCAGTATTTT
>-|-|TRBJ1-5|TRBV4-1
CASSQSRGNQPQHF
TGCGCCAGCAGCCAATCTAGGGGCAATCAGCCCCAGCATTTT
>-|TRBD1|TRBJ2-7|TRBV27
CASSSDRGRNKQYF
TGTGCCAGCAGTTCGGACAGGGGGCGAAATAAGCAGTACTTC
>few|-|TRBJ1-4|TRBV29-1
CSGRINEKLFF
TGCAGCGGCAGGATTAATGAAAAACTGTTTTTT
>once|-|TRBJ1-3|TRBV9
CASSVDNQPSSGNTIYF
TGTGCCAGCAGCGTAGACAACCAGCCCAGCTCCGGAAACACCATATATTTT
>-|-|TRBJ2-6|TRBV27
CASSFRDTNVLTF
TGTGCCAGCAGTTTTAGGGATACCAACGTCCTGACTTTC
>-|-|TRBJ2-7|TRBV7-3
CASSLGADSSYEQYF
TGTGCCAGCAGCTTAGGTGCCGACAGTTCCTACGAGCAGTACTTC
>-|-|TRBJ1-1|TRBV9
CASSVKPGRAEAFF
TGTGCCAGCAGCGTTAAACCAGGCCGGGCTGAAGCTTTCTTT
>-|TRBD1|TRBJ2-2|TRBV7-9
CASSLALRQGATGELFF
TGTGCCAGCAGCTTAGCGCTCCGACAGGGTGCCACCGGGGAGCTGTTTTTT
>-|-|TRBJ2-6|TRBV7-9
CASSSLRAESSGANVLTF
TGTGCCAGCAGCTCTCTTAGGGCTGAGAGCTCTGGGGCCAACGTCCTGACTTTC
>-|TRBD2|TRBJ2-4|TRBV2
CASSLTGEGLAKNIQYF
TGTGCCAGCAGTCTCACGGGGGAGGGGTTAGCCAAAAACATTCAGTACTTC
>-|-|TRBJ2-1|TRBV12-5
CASGLRASPYNEQFF
TGTGCTAGTGGTTTGCGGGCCTCCCCCTACAATGAGCAGTTCTTC
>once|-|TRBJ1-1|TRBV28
CASSLSRGTEAFF
TGTGCCAGCAGTTTAAGCAGGGGCACTGAAGCTTTCTTT